The clone carrying this TCR beta chain has just a few counts. What it binds is unknown. The isolated RNA, all of it, was reverse transcribed, so expressed TCRB transcripts were what got sequenced. An average around 3.8 million reads came from naive, central memory and regulatory T cell samples. The assay was immunoSEQ multiplex PCR, and TCRdb's table has in-frame clones only and misses some. The sample carries about 320,000 clones, approximately 14% recorded once. A CD45RO/CCR7/CD25/CD127/CD95/CD27 panel sorted naive, central memory, regulatory and stem cell-like memory CD4+ cells. These data are taken from a study of beta chain features in type 1 diabetes. General study points: PCR might show a preference for shorter templates, equally across patients and controls. The naive, central memory and Treg TCRB repertoires showed an apparent similarity that was greater among patients than among healthy donors.

Germline assignment: CDR1 MNHNS and CDR2 SASEGT. The CDR3 sequence is 15 residues long. V gave up 5 bases and J gave up 2 bases, with 14 bases separating them. The gene calls are TRBV6-1 and TRBJ2-3, with D possibly TRBD2 on 5 matching bases. Sequencing input: central memory CD4+ T cells from blood. The source is a man younger than 40 in good health. CDR3 nucleotides: TGTGCCAGCAGTACTAGGAATAGGGCCACAGATACGCAGTATTTT. It codes for CASSTRNRATDTQYF.